This T cell receptor beta chain came from a study of T-cell memory formation after mild COVID-19. TCRalpha and TCRbeta libraries used 5'RACE with constant-segment primers and UMIs. TCRdb reanalysed the 5' RACE reads using MiXCR and keeps one entry per CDR3 protein. Of fewer than 350,000 distinct CDR3 sequences listed, approximately 16% are singletons. CDR3 length: 17 amino acids. Germline V lookup: CDR1 LGHNA, CDR2 YSLEER. V was pared by 1 base and J by 8 bases, with 10 bases of the junction left unmatched. The chain couples TRBV4-3 to TRBJ2-2; 10 bases line up with TRBD1. The sequenced sample was PBMCs or a T cell subset sorted from them (not recorded which). The TCR was taken from a man between 18 and 29 years old who had mild COVID-19 (a few samples of this study predate the infection). Cell type and time point are not known. CDR3 sequence: CASSQVGGQGMYGELFF. In nucleotides, the CDR3 is TGCGCCAGCAGCCAAGTGGGGGGACAGGGGATGTATGGGGAGCTGTTTTTT.